This entry lists 16 T cell receptor beta chains sequenced from one sample in a study of early T cells in non-severe SARS-CoV-2 infection. TCRdb processed the 5' RACE reads anew with MiXCR; each CDR3 protein has one entry. This table holds tens of thousands of distinct CDR3 sequences, less than 9.5% found once. The sample in question was whole blood, obtained at baseline. These receptors were obtained from an adult who was a healthcare worker with PCR-confirmed SARS-CoV-2 infection or an uninfected control (not recorded which).

The sample holds many counts of this clonotype. The chain joins TRBV4-1 to TRBJ2-4; D is ambiguous. The germline gives CDR1 MGHRA, CDR2 YSYEKL. The V and J ends lost 4 bases and 7 bases respectively, with 11 bases between them. This CDR3 spans 13 amino acids. CDR3 protein: CASSPLDPNIQYF. DNA of the CDR3: TGCGCCAGCAGCCCTCTAGATCCGAACATTCAGTACTTC.

This clonotype was picked up a small number of times. This chain joins TRBV9 and TRBJ1-1; TRBD1 might be the D (5 bases). Germline-derived CDR1 and CDR2 are SGDLS and YYNGEE. Trimming cost V 4 bases and J 0 bases, with 13 bases left between them. This CDR3 region has 15 residues. This chain's CDR3 is CASSMSTTVNTEAFF. The CDR3 coding sequence is TGTGCCAGCAGCATGTCAACGACAGTGAACACTGAAGCTTTCTTT.

This clonotype turned up a few times. The rearrangement links TRBV28 to TRBJ2-6; tentative D call: TRBD1 (6 bases). Looked up from germline, CDR1 is MDHEN and CDR2 is SYDVKM. V was cut by 0 bases and J by 0 bases, with 12 bases left in between. The CDR3 length is 18 residues. In nucleotides, the CDR3 is TGTGCCAGCAGTTTATGGCCCAGGGGAACCTCTGGGGCCAACGTCCTGACTTTC. This gives the protein CASSLWPRGTSGANVLTF.

This clonotype was seen at least ten times. J is TRBJ2-1 and V is TRBV6-4, with D hard to call. V was shortened by 6 bases and J by 5 bases, with 11 bases between the two germline ends. The germline CDR1 and CDR2 sequences are MRHNA and SNTAGT. This CDR3 is 13 amino acids long. CDR3 sequence: CASSPRLHNEQFF. CDR3 DNA: TGTGCCAGCAGCCCGAGGCTTCACAATGAGCAGTTCTTC.

V usage is TRBV6-5 and J usage is TRBJ2-7; 7 nucleotides agree with TRBD2. CDR1 and CDR2 from the germline V gene are MNHEY and SVGAGI. Trimming removed 8 bases from V and 10 bases from J; junction bases left unmatched: 14. The CDR3 contains 13 residues. The CDR3 sequence is CASLGGRGTHQYF. The CDR3 DNA reads as TGTGCCAGCCTCGGGGGGAGGGGAACGCATCAGTACTTC.

In this sample, this clonotype turned up many times. The CDR3 loop reads CASSMSGIADTQYF. The CDR3 DNA reads as TGTGCCAGTAGTATGAGCGGGATCGCAGATACGCAGTATTTT. The V call is TRBV19, the J call TRBJ2-3; 7 bases are a match to TRBD2. Trimming cost V 3 bases and J 4 bases; bases outside gene matches: 4. The CDR3 covers 14 residues. The germline CDR1 and CDR2 sequences are LNHDA and SQIVND (reference sequence).

This clonotype was detected a few times. The J gene is TRBJ2-2, the V gene TRBV5-1; 8 positions match TRBD2. This CDR3 is built from 14 residues. Germline CDR1 and CDR2: SGHRS and YFSETQ. J was trimmed by 1 base and V by 6 bases; bases with no gene match: 2. CDR3 DNA: TGCGCCAGCAAAACTAGCGGGAACACCGGGGAGCTGTTTTTT. This gives the protein CASKTSGNTGELFF. Together with reference TRBV5-1 and TRBJ2-2, the CDR3 gives the full variable domain: KAGVTQTPRYLIKTRGQQVTLSCSPISGHRSVSWYQQTPGQGLQFLFEYFSETQRNKGNFPGRFSGRQFSNSRSEMNVSTLELGDSALYLCASKTSGNTGELFFGEGSRLTVL.

The chain recombines TRBV30 with TRBJ2-7; 8 bases map to TRBD1. Trimming cost V 3 bases and J 2 bases; bases outside gene matches: 3. CDR1 and CDR2 (germline): GTSNPN, SVGIG (reference sequence). The CDR3 spans 13 residues. For the CDR3, the DNA is TGTGCCTGGAGACAGGGGGTTACCTACGAGCAGTACTTC. This gives the protein CAWRQGVTYEQYF.

The rearrangement links TRBV2 to TRBJ1-2; D not resolved. V was cut by 1 base and J by 4 bases, with 7 bases left in between. The CDR3 contains 13 residues. CDR1 is SNHLY and CDR2 is FYNNEI in the germline V gene. The CDR3: CASSEGTRYGYTF. The DNA of the CDR3 is TGTGCCAGCAGTGAAGGTACCCGCTATGGCTACACCTTC.

This clonotype was counted ten times or more. The chain has TRBV4-1 and TRBJ1-2; TRBD1 matches 8 bases. V dropped 3 bases and J dropped 2; count of bases not matched to a gene: 5. CDR3 size: 15 residues. Germline V lookup: CDR1 MGHRA, CDR2 YSYEKL. In DNA, the CDR3 is TGCGCCAGCAGCCATGACCGGACAGGGAACTATGGCTACACCTTC. Translating it yields CASSHDRTGNYGYTF.

This clonotype was found a few times. The V and J genes are TRBV29-1 and TRBJ2-2; D gene unclear. V was trimmed by 4 bases and J by 5 bases, leaving 11 bases between them. This CDR3 has 13 amino acids. Germline assignment: CDR1 SQVTM and CDR2 ANQGSEA. CDR3 sequence: CSVGQSYTGELFF. CDR3 DNA sequence: TGCAGCGTTGGGCAGAGTTATACCGGGGAGCTGTTTTTT.

The chain recombines TRBV9 with TRBJ2-7; perhaps TRBD1 as D (5 bases). The germline V gene has CDR1 SGDLS and CDR2 YYNGEE. The CDR3 runs 16 residues. V was cut by 4 bases and J by 5 bases, with 22 bases left in between. In DNA form, the CDR3 reads TGTGCCAGCAGCCCCATGGGTTCGGCAGGGAACCACGAGCAGTACTTC. Residues: CASSPMGSAGNHEQYF.

The V and J genes are TRBV12-3 or TRBV12-4 and TRBJ2-4; 7 nucleotides agree with TRBD1. This CDR3 is 15 amino acids long. V trimming: 5 bases; J trimming: 0 bases; junction bases outside the gene matches: 4. In DNA form, the CDR3 reads TGTGCCAGCAGTCGGACAGGACTAGCCAAAAACATTCAGTACTTC. Protein: CASSRTGLAKNIQYF.

This clonotype was detected many times. The chain combines TRBV12-3 or TRBV12-4 with TRBJ1-5; D is uncertain. The V gene lost 2 bases and the J gene lost 1 base, with 6 bases spanning the gap. CDR3 length equals 14 residues. Here the CDR3 DNA reads TGTGCCAGCAGTTTAATTGACAGCAATCAGCCCCAGCATTTT. It codes for CASSLIDSNQPQHF.

Concerning this clonotype itself: Relative to the germline gene, one junction end is altered; a read error may explain this. This chain connects TRBV6-5 to TRBJ1-1; tentatively, D is TRBD1 (5 bases). Germline assignment: CDR1 MNHEY and CDR2 SVGAGI. The CDR3 contains 13 residues. The CDR3 sequence is CEPLSTVPPEAFF. The CDR3 nucleotides are TGCGAACCACTATCGACAGTTCCCCCTGAAGCTTTCTTT.

This clonotype was picked up many times. The chain combines TRBV28 with TRBJ1-5; 8 bases agree with TRBD1. Germline V gene data show CDR1 as MDHEN and CDR2 as SYDVKM. The ends lost 3 bases at V and 4 bases at J; junction bases unmatched: 17. The CDR3 covers 19 residues. The chain's CDR3 is CASSFYGVQGGKSNQPQHF. The CDR3 DNA is TGTGCCAGCAGTTTTTATGGGGTACAGGGGGGTAAATCGAATCAGCCCCAGCATTTT.